A selection of T cell receptor beta chains follows, all from one sample in a study of Graves' ophthalmopathy and Graves' hyperthyroidism. MiXCR, run by TCRdb on the multiplex PCR reads, gives a single entry per CDR3 protein. The sample carries about 220,000 distinct CDR3 sequences, about 22% recorded once. The sequencing sample was made of peripheral blood. Receptor source: a woman between 45 and 65 years old with Graves' ophthalmopathy. Each CDR3 is given with its conserved first and last residue. Fields, in order: J gene, D gene, clone size, V gene, CDR3 protein, CDR3 DNA. The D gene is left open where the match is weak. Expanded clones are given a class, and other clones once, few, many or no size at all.

>TRBJ2-2|TRBD2|few|TRBV6-1
CASSVHVGTSLSGELFF
TGTGCCAGCAGTGTGCACGTCGGGACTAGTCTTTCCGGGGAGCTGTTTTTT
>TRBJ2-7|TRBD2|many|TRBV5-1
CASRRASGYEQYF
TGCGCCAGCAGGAGAGCTAGCGGCTACGAGCAGTACTTC
>TRBJ1-1|.|many|TRBV30
CAWSVQLNTEAFF
TGTGCCTGGAGTGTACAGCTGAACACTGAAGCTTTCTTT
>TRBJ2-5|.|many|TRBV20-1
CSATLGGAAETQYF
TGCAGTGCAACCTTGGGGGGCGCGGCGGAGACCCAGTACTTC
>TRBJ2-7|.|.|TRBV7-9
CASSPLSGYEQYF
TGTGCCAGCAGCCCCTTGTCGGGCTACGAGCAGTACTTC
>TRBJ2-7|.|.|TRBV12-3/TRBV12-4
CASSLEQGRYEQYF
TGTGCCAGCAGCTTAGAACAGGGTCGGTACGAGCAGTACTTC
>TRBJ2-6|.|.|TRBV6-1
CASGADSGANVLTF
TGTGCCTCCGGGGCCGACTCTGGGGCCAACGTCCTGACTTTC
>TRBJ1-5|.|.|TRBV28
CASRMDGYNQPQHF
TGTGCCAGCAGAATGGACGGTTACAATCAGCCCCAGCATTTT
>TRBJ1-6|TRBD1|many|TRBV9
CASSVDQGASYNSPLHF
TGTGCCAGCAGCGTGGATCAGGGGGCGAGTTATAATTCACCCCTCCACTTT
>TRBJ1-5|.|.|TRBV19
CASTSVLDSNQPQHF
TGTGCCAGTACATCTGTTCTTGATAGCAATCAGCCCCAGCATTTT
>TRBJ2-5|TRBD2|many|TRBV12-3/TRBV12-4
CASSFRQGGETQYF
TGTGCCAGCAGTTTTCGGCAGGGAGGGGAGACCCAGTACTTC
>TRBJ1-3|.|many|TRBV6-1
CASSEDPSSGNTIYF
TGTGCCAGCAGTGAAGACCCAAGCTCTGGAAACACCATATATTTT
>TRBJ2-7|.|many|TRBV18
CASQNRAEQYF
TGTGCCAGCCAGAACAGGGCCGAGCAGTACTTC
>TRBJ2-7|.|.|TRBV30
CAWTATGFRYEQYF
TGTGCCTGGACCGCAACGGGGTTCCGATACGAGCAGTACTTC
>TRBJ2-5|.|many|TRBV2
CASGDLYQETQYF
TGTGCCAGCGGGGACCTGTACCAAGAGACCCAGTACTTC
>TRBJ2-7|TRBD1|.|TRBV7-2
CASSLTGQGRYEQYF
TGTGCCAGCAGCCTTACCGGACAGGGTCGCTACGAGCAGTACTTC
>TRBJ1-2|.|many|TRBV6-5
CASSYSLDAGGYTF
TGTGCCAGCAGTTACTCGCTCGACGCTGGTGGCTACACCTTC
>TRBJ1-5|.|many|TRBV2
CASSRVQGGVQPQHF
TGTGCCAGCAGCCGAGTACAGGGAGGTGTGCAGCCCCAGCATTTT
>TRBJ1-5|TRBD1|many|TRBV10-3
CAISAGGQGASGLPQHF
TGTGCCATCAGTGCTGGGGGACAGGGGGCGTCGGGTCTGCCCCAGCATTTT
>TRBJ2-7|.|many|TRBV10-3
CATKTGPEQYF
TGTGCCACAAAGACTGGCCCCGAGCAGTACTTC
>TRBJ2-7|.|many|TRBV27
CASSSPPSEQYF
TGTGCCAGCAGTTCTCCCCCCTCCGAGCAGTACTTC
>TRBJ2-3|TRBD2|.|TRBV14
CASSQRISGRVESANTDTQYF
TGTGCCAGCAGCCAACGTATTAGCGGGAGAGTAGAGTCCGCGAACACAGATACGCAGTATTTT
>TRBJ2-5|TRBD1|.|TRBV7-9
CASSLMGDSKETQYF
TGTGCCAGCAGCCTGATGGGGGACAGTAAAGAGACCCAGTACTTC
>TRBJ2-5|.|many|TRBV12-3/TRBV12-4
CASSSDGSLETQYF
TGTGCCAGCAGTTCCGACGGGTCCCTGGAGACCCAGTACTTC